The 13 T cell receptor beta chains listed next were all sequenced from one sample in a study of cytomegalovirus exposure and HLA in healthy donors. Measured with immunoSEQ multiplex PCR; TCRdb has only the in-frame clones, and not every one. The table includes fewer than 150,000 clones, about 82% detected once. The sequenced material came from PBMCs. These receptors were taken from a man aged 18 to 29 in good health and CMV-seronegative.

The rearrangement links TRBV9 to TRBJ2-2, with D uncertain. The ends were cut back, 0 bases at V and 3 bases at J, with 15 bases in the middle. The V gene's germline CDR1 is SGDLS and CDR2 YYNGEE. The CDR3 runs 17 residues. Written as DNA, the CDR3 is TGTGCCAGCAGCGTAGCTGATATACGACGGGACACCGGGGAGCTGTTTTTT. It yields the protein CASSVADIRRDTGELFF.

The V gene is TRBV7-9, the J gene TRBJ2-3; 15 bases are a match to TRBD2. The CDR3 length is 19 residues. The germline V gene encodes CDR1 SEHNR and CDR2 FQNEAQ (reference sequence). V trimming: 5 bases; J trimming: 1 base; junction bases outside the gene matches: 10. The CDR3 sequence is CASSPPGTSGGRGTDTQYF. The CDR3 DNA is TGTGCCAGCAGCCCCCCCGGGACTAGCGGGGGGCGGGGCACAGATACGCAGTATTTT. The variable domain in full, completed from reference TRBV7-9 and TRBJ2-3, reads DTGVSQNPRHKITKRGQNVTFRCDPISEHNRLYWYRQTLGQGPEFLTYFQNEAQLEKSRLLSDRFSAERPKGSFSTLEIQRTEQGDSAMYLCASSPPGTSGGRGTDTQYFGPGTRLTVL.

This sequence joins TRBV15 and TRBJ2-1; D is possibly TRBD2 (5 bases). Trimming left V 5 bases short and J 4 bases short, with 9 bases between. The CDR3 runs 13 residues. Germline assignment: CDR1 LNHNV and CDR2 YYDKDF (reference sequence). In DNA, the CDR3 is TGTGCCACCAGCGGGAGTAGATACAATGAGCAGTTCTTC. This sequence encodes CATSGSRYNEQFF.

The chain is built from TRBV10-2 and TRBJ1-1; 7 bases line up with TRBD1. V gave up 7 bases and J gave up 5 bases; unmatched junction bases: 4. The germline gives CDR1 WSHSY, CDR2 SAAADI. The CDR3 is made up of 12 amino acids. The CDR3 DNA reads TGCGCCAGCATCCAGGGGGGAACTGAAGCTTTCTTT. This sequence encodes CASIQGGTEAFF.

The chain carries TRBV13 and TRBJ2-2, with 12 bases that match TRBD2. J lost 3 bases, V lost 4 bases, and 3 bases had no gene match. The CDR3 contains 16 residues. Germline CDR1 is PRHDT and CDR2 is FYEKMQ (reference sequence). As DNA, the CDR3 is TGTGCCAGCAGCTCTGGACTAGCGGGATACACCGGGGAGCTGTTTTTT. It specifies CASSSGLAGYTGELFF.

This clone was seen once. The rearrangement joins TRBV5-1 to TRBJ2-2; possible D gene TRBD1, 5 bases. The CDR3 spans 15 residues. Germline-derived CDR1 and CDR2 are SGHRS and YFSETQ. Trimming removed 2 bases at V and 3 bases at J, with 11 bases between. CDR3 in DNA: TGCGCCAGCAGCTTAGTCAGGGCGGACACCGGGGAGCTGTTTTTT. Residues: CASSLVRADTGELFF.

This CDR3 is CASSLYGGSYNEQFF. CDR3 nucleotide sequence: TGTGCCAGCAGCTTATACGGGGGGTCCTACAATGAGCAGTTCTTC. V and J are TRBV7-9 and TRBJ2-1, with 7 bases that match TRBD2. After removal of 2 bases from V and 1 base from J, the junction contained 2 bases not matched to a gene. The CDR3 loop spans 15 amino acids. Per germline, CDR1 SEHNR and CDR2 FQNEAQ (reference sequence).

The rearrangement links TRBV19 to TRBJ1-5, with TRBD1 as a possible D gene (5 bases). Germline V gene lookup returns CDR1 LNHDA and CDR2 SQIVND (reference sequence). With 5 bases removed from V and 0 bases from J, the gap between germline ends came to 14 bases. The CDR3 totals 16 residues. The CDR3 nucleotides read TGTGCCAGTAGTCCCATCGGGGGATATAGCAATCAGCCCCAGCATTTT. It specifies CASSPIGGYSNQPQHF.

This clone occurred many times. DNA for the CDR3: TGTGCCAGCAGCCACGGGGAACTAGCGTTCGGGGAGCTGTTTTTT. Translated, it gives CASSHGELAFGELFF. V and J are TRBV7-9 and TRBJ2-2, with TRBD2 identical over 7 bases. Per germline, CDR1 SEHNR and CDR2 FQNEAQ (reference sequence). The CDR3 has 15 residues. V was clipped by 5 bases and J by 7 bases; unmatched bases: 10.

V gene TRBV7-9 combines with J gene TRBJ2-2; no firm D call. Germline V gene data show CDR1 as SEHNR and CDR2 as FQNEAQ (reference sequence). Trimming took 2 bases from V and 13 from J, leaving 17 bases between them. The length of the CDR3 is 14 residues. The CDR3 loop reads CASSLSLPIDLLFF. CDR3 nucleotides: TGTGCCAGCAGCTTAAGCCTACCCATCGATCTGCTGTTTTTT.

This clone was observed a single time. The J gene is TRBJ2-1, the V gene TRBV5-1, with a tentative D call TRBD1 (5 bases). The V and J ends lost 0 bases and 8 bases respectively, with 15 bases between them. Germline V gene data show CDR1 as SGHRS and CDR2 as YFSETQ. This CDR3 has 15 amino acids. Here the CDR3 DNA reads TGCGCCAGCAGCTTGGGCCAAACAGGATTTGATGAGCAGTTCTTC. Protein product: CASSLGQTGFDEQFF.

With regard to this clone: The junction departs from germline at one end; a sequencing error may be responsible. The rearrangement links TRBV7-8 to TRBJ2-7, with 10 nucleotides matching TRBD1. Germline CDR1 reads SGHVS; CDR2 reads FQNEAQ. This CDR3 has 19 residues. The CDR3 DNA reads TGTGCCAACAGCTTCGAATCCGGGACAGGGGAGGCCCACAGGCACGAGCAGTACTTC. Protein sequence: CANSFESGTGEAHRHEQYF.

The chain recombines TRBV5-1 with TRBJ1-5; 9 bases are shared with TRBD1. CDR1 is SGHRS, CDR2 YFSETQ, per germline. CDR3 length equals 15 residues. V was clipped by 4 bases and J by 5 bases; unmatched bases: 7. CDR3 sequence reads: CASSAGQGGDQPQHF. Written as DNA, the CDR3 is TGCGCCAGCAGCGCGGGACAGGGTGGCGATCAGCCCCAGCATTTT. Filled out from reference TRBV5-1 and TRBJ1-5, the complete variable domain reads KAGVTQTPRYLIKTRGQQVTLSCSPISGHRSVSWYQQTPGQGLQFLFEYFSETQRNKGNFPGRFSGRQFSNSRSEMNVSTLELGDSALYLCASSAGQGGDQPQHFGDGTRLSIL.